The 27 T cell receptor beta chains reported below all come from one sample, sequenced in a study of identical twins. TCRdb passed the 5' RACE reads through MiXCR, listing each CDR3 protein once. There are 280,000 or so distinct CDR3 sequences in the sample; under 9% occur only once, and more than 2% lies in the top ten. This sample also belongs to another study, concerning yellow fever vaccine responses in identical twins.

Sequenced input: memory (CD45RO+) T cells sorted from blood. The receptor set was obtained from a woman younger than 30 in good health.

The rearrangement joins TRBV3-1 to TRBJ2-6; D is unresolved. This CDR3 has 15 residues. The V end lost 3 bases, the J end lost 4 bases, and 10 bases lay between the germline ends. Per germline, CDR1 LGHDT and CDR2 YNNKEL (reference sequence). CDR3 nucleotide sequence: TGTGCCAGCAGCCAGGGAAGGTCCGGGGCCAACGTCCTGACTTTC. Protein sequence: CASSQGRSGANVLTF.

This clonotype was picked up many times. The rearrangement uses TRBV4-2 and TRBJ1-1, with D unresolved. The CDR3 is 14 residues long. Germline CDR1 LGHNA, CDR2 YNFKEQ. V gave up 1 base and J gave up 1 base, with 7 bases separating them. For the CDR3, the DNA is TGTGCCAGCAGCCAAGCCCCAAGGAACACTGAAGCTTTCTTT. This sequence encodes CASSQAPRNTEAFF.

The rearrangement joins TRBV27 to TRBJ1-1, with unresolved D. Germline CDR1 reads MNHEY; CDR2 reads SMNVEV (reference sequence). V lost 7 bases and J 11 bases, leaving 20 bases between the germline ends. CDR3 length: 13 residues. The CDR3 DNA sequence: TGTGCCAGCATCACGAAGGAGGGTAATAAGGCTTTCTTT. Protein product: CASITKEGNKAFF.

This clonotype was counted many times. The chain recombines TRBV4-1 with TRBJ2-4, with D unclear. Trimming took off 5 bases at V and 2 bases at J, with 7 bases between the two ends. The CDR3 consists of 13 residues. CDR1 and CDR2 from the germline V gene are MGHRA and YSYEKL. CDR3 in amino acids: CASSSPPKNIQYF. CDR3 sequence (DNA): TGCGCCAGCAGCTCCCCACCCAAAAACATTCAGTACTTC.

This clonotype was counted many times. This chain links TRBV27 with TRBJ1-6; 9 bases are shared with TRBD1. The CDR3 spans 15 residues. V lost 4 bases to trimming and J lost 9 bases; unmatched junction nucleotides: 7. CDR1 and CDR2 (germline): MNHEY, SMNVEV (reference sequence). CDR3 coding DNA: TGTGCCAGCAGTTCGTCGACAGGGGGAATTTCACCCCTCCACTTT. This codes for CASSSSTGGISPLHF.

Only a few counts were recorded for this clonotype. This chain uses TRBV7-2 with TRBJ1-3; 7 bases align to TRBD1. This CDR3 contains 14 residues. Germline V gene sequence: CDR1 SGHTA, CDR2 FQGNSA. Trimming cost V 1 base and J 8 bases; bases outside gene matches: 5. CDR3 protein: CASSLVGTADTIYF. The CDR3 bases are TGTGCCAGCAGCTTAGTAGGGACAGCCGACACCATATATTTT.

This clonotype was seen many times. The chain carries TRBV5-1 and TRBJ1-2, with 7 bases lining up with TRBD1. The germline V gene has CDR1 SGHRS and CDR2 YFSETQ. Trimming removed 0 bases from V and 4 bases from J; junction bases left unmatched: 6. The CDR3 contains 15 residues. The CDR3 coding sequence is TGCGCCAGCAGCTTGGATAGGGGGCCGGTCTATGGCTACACCTTC. Translated, it gives CASSLDRGPVYGYTF. The full variable domain, its missing parts supplied by reference TRBV5-1 and TRBJ1-2, is KAGVTQTPRYLIKTRGQQVTLSCSPISGHRSVSWYQQTPGQGLQFLFEYFSETQRNKGNFPGRFSGRQFSNSRSEMNVSTLELGDSALYLCASSLDRGPVYGYTFGSGTRLTVV.

This clonotype was seen a handful of times. The chain recombines TRBV18 with TRBJ2-7; 9 bases are a match to TRBD1. The CDR3 loop spans 15 amino acids. Germline V gene sequence: CDR1 KGHSH, CDR2 LQKENI. V dropped 3 bases and J dropped 2; count of bases not matched to a gene: 5. CDR3 region: CASSPGTGSTYEQYF. The CDR3 DNA reads TGTGCCAGCTCACCCGGGACAGGGTCCACCTACGAGCAGTACTTC.

This clonotype was observed many times. This chain joins TRBV5-1 and TRBJ2-5; no clear D gene. The CDR3 has 14 amino acids. Germline V lookup: CDR1 SGHRS, CDR2 YFSETQ. With 0 bases removed from V and 1 base from J, the gap between germline ends came to 7 bases. The CDR3 loop reads CASSLGRVQETQYF. The CDR3 region has the DNA TGCGCCAGCAGCTTGGGTCGGGTCCAAGAGACCCAGTACTTC.

This clonotype was detected ten times or more. The V and J genes are TRBV20-1 and TRBJ2-5; TRBD2 matches 8 bases. Unmatched junction bases numbered 4, after V lost 3 bases and J lost 4 bases. Per the germline V gene, CDR1 is DFQATT and CDR2 is SNEGSKA (reference sequence). There are 13 residues in the CDR3. The CDR3 is CSASRGGAETQYF. As DNA, the CDR3 is TGCAGTGCTAGTCGGGGGGGCGCAGAGACCCAGTACTTC.

The V call is TRBV20-1, the J call TRBJ2-7; 10 bases map to TRBD2. Germline V CDR1 and CDR2: DFQATT, SNEGSKA (reference sequence). Losses at the gene ends were 6 bases for V and 0 bases for J; bases not matched to a gene: 14. CDR3 length: 17 residues. DNA of the CDR3: TGCAGTGCCATAGGTGTAGCGGGGGGAGCGAGCTCCTACGAGCAGTACGTC. Translated: CSAIGVAGGASSYEQYV.

This clonotype was seen repeatedly, ten times or more. This chain links TRBV28 with TRBJ1-2, with D hard to call. The germline V and J ends were trimmed by 2 bases and 5 bases, with 9 bases remaining between them. Germline CDR1 MDHEN, CDR2 SYDVKM. The CDR3 is made up of 13 amino acids. The CDR3 loop reads CASSLGSGYGYTF. CDR3 in DNA: TGTGCCAGCAGTTTAGGTTCTGGATATGGCTACACCTTC.

In regard to this clonotype: The limits of the CDR3 on the DNA are not certain, so only TCRdb's listed CDR3 is given. V is TRBV11-2 and J is TRBJ2-2; the D call in the table, TRBD2, was not verified against the DNA. Germline loops: CDR1 SGHAT, CDR2 FQNNGV. The CDR3 spans 18 amino acids, including both terminal residues. CDR3 residues: CASSPAGLAKKHRGAVFF.

V usage is TRBV28 and J usage is TRBJ2-1; the D gene is possibly TRBD2 (6 bases). The germline V gene encodes CDR1 MDHEN and CDR2 SYDVKM. The CDR3 is 14 residues long. Trimming removed 3 bases from V and 0 bases from J, with 6 bases in between. The CDR3: CASSLRGSYNEQFF. Written as DNA, the CDR3 is TGTGCCAGCAGTTTGCGGGGCTCCTACAATGAGCAGTTCTTC.

The chain uses TRBV20-1 and TRBJ2-5; the D is unclear. The CDR3 length is 13 residues. CDR1 is DFQATT and CDR2 is SNEGSKA in the germline V gene (reference sequence). The V end lost 6 bases, the J end lost 5 bases, and 16 bases lay between the germline ends. This chain's CDR3 is CSAPLESSETQYF. The CDR3 coding sequence is TGCAGTGCCCCCCTGGAGTCGTCGGAGACCCAGTACTTC.

This chain links TRBV6-2 or TRBV6-3 with TRBJ2-2, with a possible D match to TRBD2 (6 bases). The V end lost 0 bases, the J end lost 3 bases, and 11 bases lay between the germline ends. CDR3 size: 16 residues. Germline CDR1 reads MNHEY; CDR2 reads SVGEGT. CDR3 loop: CASSYSGGIYTGELFF. The CDR3 nucleotides read TGTGCCAGCAGTTACTCGGGCGGGATATACACCGGGGAGCTGTTTTTT.

The rearrangement uses TRBV20-1 and TRBJ1-2; D ambiguous. The CDR3 is made up of 14 amino acids. Trimming removed 0 bases at V and 4 bases at J, with 12 bases between. CDR1 DFQATT and CDR2 SNEGSKA come from the germline V gene (reference sequence). CDR3 region: CSAREPSPRYGYTF. DNA of the CDR3: TGCAGTGCTAGAGAACCCTCGCCCCGCTATGGCTACACCTTC.

This clonotype was seen a handful of times. At one end, the junction sequence differs from germline, possibly due to a read error. The chain links TRBV29-1 to TRBJ2-1, with D perhaps matching TRBD1 or TRBD2 (7 bases each). CDR3 length: 13 amino acids. CDR1 is SQVTM and CDR2 is ANQGSEA in the germline V gene. The CDR3 nucleotides are TGCAGCGTGAGCCAGGGGGGGTCCGAAGGCGGGGCCTTC. It specifies CSVSQGGSEGGAF.

The chain employs TRBV10-3 and TRBJ2-2, with 14 bases that match TRBD2. V shed 6 bases and J 6 bases; nucleotides not matched to a gene: 9. CDR1 is ENHRY, CDR2 SYGVKD, per germline. There are 17 residues in the CDR3. The CDR3 nucleotides are TGTGCCATCAGCACAACGGGACTAGCGGGAGTTGCCGGGGAGCTGTTTTTT. Amino acid sequence: CAISTTGLAGVAGELFF.

The chain joins TRBV20-1 to TRBJ2-1, with no clear D. The CDR3 runs 15 residues. The V gene's germline CDR1 is DFQATT and CDR2 SNEGSKA (reference sequence). With 0 bases removed from V and 7 bases from J, the gap between germline ends came to 16 bases. Written as DNA, the CDR3 is TGCAGTGCTAGAGATGTCCAGCTTACTACGAATGAGCAGTTCTTC. It encodes CSARDVQLTTNEQFF.

The V gene is TRBV7-9, the J gene TRBJ2-5; TRBD1 agrees at 11 bases. After removal of 4 bases from V and 5 bases from J, the junction contained 6 bases not matched to a gene. The CDR3 consists of 15 residues. Germline V CDR1 and CDR2: SEHNR, FQNEAQ (reference sequence). CDR3 coding DNA: TGTGCCAGCAGCTCCCCGGACAGGGGGCCCGAGACCCAGTACTTC. It is translated as CASSSPDRGPETQYF.

This clonotype has a count of ten or more. V usage is TRBV5-1 and J usage is TRBJ2-7; D is uncertain. Germline loops: CDR1 SGHRS, CDR2 YFSETQ. The CDR3 extends over 15 amino acids. Trimming took off 2 bases at V and 2 bases at J, with 14 bases between the two ends. In nucleotides, the CDR3 is TGCGCCAGCAGCTTAAGCCCCGGGCCCACCTACGAGCAGTACGTC. Amino acid sequence: CASSLSPGPTYEQYV.

In this sample, this clonotype turned up a few times. The chain carries TRBV12-3 or TRBV12-4 and TRBJ1-4, with 7 bases lining up with TRBD1. The CDR3 contains 16 residues. Germline trimming cut 6 bases from V and 3 bases from J; bases unmatched to any gene: 10. The DNA of the CDR3 is TGTGCCAGCAGCCAAATATACAGGGGAGCTAATGAAAAACTGTTTTTT. This translates into CASSQIYRGANEKLFF.

This clonotype was counted only a few times. The chain is built from TRBV5-1 and TRBJ2-1; 7 bases fit TRBD2. J gave up 9 bases and V 2 bases, and 11 bases lay outside the gene matches. The CDR3 runs 15 residues. Per germline, CDR1 SGHRS and CDR2 YFSETQ. CDR3 residues: CASSLVGGSSVEQFF. The CDR3 DNA reads TGCGCCAGCAGCTTAGTAGGCGGGAGTAGTGTTGAGCAGTTCTTC.

The chain carries TRBV21-1 and TRBJ2-7; the table gives TRBD1 as D, unverified against the DNA. TRBV21-1 is an annotated pseudogene. This CDR3 has 16 amino acids. The CDR3 DNA sequence: TGTGCCGGCACGACCCCCCCCTGGGCATTCCCTTGCGAGCAGTACGTC. Protein product: CAGTTPPWAFPCEQYV.

This clonotype was recorded a few times. The chain employs TRBV27 and TRBJ2-7, with D possibly matching TRBD2 (6 bases). The CDR3 is made up of 15 amino acids. Per the germline V gene, CDR1 is MNHEY and CDR2 is SMNVEV (reference sequence). Trimming took off 3 bases at V and 4 bases at J, with 16 bases between the two ends. CDR3 sequence: CASSFMGGPNYEQYF. CDR3 nucleotide sequence: TGTGCCAGCAGTTTTATGGGAGGCCCTAATTACGAGCAGTACTTC.

This clonotype was recorded at least ten times. The chain joins TRBV5-1 to TRBJ2-1; D gene uncertain. The CDR3 runs 16 residues. The ends were cut back, 0 bases at V and 0 bases at J, with 10 bases in the middle. Germline-derived CDR1 and CDR2 are SGHRS and YFSETQ. The CDR3 DNA reads TGCGCCAGCAGCTTGGTACAGCAGAGCTCCTACAATGAGCAGTTCTTC. Protein sequence: CASSLVQQSSYNEQFF.